These 27 T cell receptor beta chains were sequenced from one sample in a study of T-cell reconstitution after alpha-beta-depleted transplantation in children. Preparing the TCRbeta library involved the use of unique molecular identifiers. TCRdb fed the PCR reads into MiXCR, producing one record per CDR3 protein. Here the sample spans around 400,000 distinct CDR3 sequences, approximately 20% being singletons. The input for sequencing was PBMCs from the stem cell graft donor, taken from the stem cell graft. The receptors derive from a human donor who donated a stem cell graft to a child with acute myeloid leukemia.

The V call is TRBV10-3, the J call TRBJ2-7, with 7 bases fitting TRBD1. The V and J ends lost 6 bases and 0 bases, in that order; junction bases with no gene match: 5. CDR3 length: 14 amino acids. Germline V CDR1 and CDR2: ENHRY, SYGVKD. CDR3 nucleotide sequence: TGTGCCATCAGGGGGACAGAAAGCTCCTACGAGCAGTACTTC. Translation gives CAIRGTESSYEQYF.

The gene calls are TRBV24-1 and TRBJ2-7, with unresolved D. V lost 5 bases to trimming and J lost 5 bases, with 9 bases between them. The CDR3 runs to 12 residues. Per the germline V gene, CDR1 is KGHDR and CDR2 is SFDVKD. The CDR3 is CATSGKGHEQYF. CDR3 nucleotides: TGTGCCACCAGTGGGAAAGGACACGAGCAGTACTTC.

This clonotype has more than one count but fewer than ten. This chain uses TRBV27 with TRBJ2-5, with a possible D match to TRBD2 (5 bases). Trimming removed 6 bases from V and 0 bases from J, with 8 bases in between. Per the germline V gene, CDR1 is MNHEY and CDR2 is SMNVEV (reference sequence). The CDR3 spans 13 residues. Here the CDR3 reads CASRKTNQETQYF. In DNA form, the CDR3 reads TGTGCCAGCAGAAAGACTAACCAAGAGACCCAGTACTTC.

The J gene is TRBJ2-7, the V gene TRBV4-1; D tentatively fits TRBD1 or TRBD2 (5 bases each). Germline V gene sequence: CDR1 MGHRA, CDR2 YSYEKL. The CDR3 totals 15 residues. Trimming took off 6 bases at V and 2 bases at J, with 17 bases between the two ends. The CDR3 spells CASRNRDASTYEQYF. CDR3 sequence (DNA): TGCGCCAGCAGAAACCGGGACGCCTCAACCTACGAGCAGTACTTC.

The chain joins TRBV29-1 to TRBJ2-7; D not certain. Germline CDR1 SQVTM, CDR2 ANQGSEA. V lost 7 bases to trimming and J lost 4 bases, with 11 bases between them. This CDR3 has 11 amino acids. CDR3 nucleotide sequence: TGCAGCGCCGAAACAGCTTACGAGCAGTACTTC. This translates into CSAETAYEQYF.

V and J are TRBV13 and TRBJ2-7; TRBD2 aligns across 7 bases. Germline values: CDR1 PRHDT, CDR2 FYEKMQ (reference sequence). The CDR3 is made up of 13 amino acids. The junction had 3 bases not matched to a gene; V was cut back by 1 base and J by 6 bases. The CDR3 DNA sequence: TGTGCCAGCAGCTTAGAGGTAGCGGGCGAGCAGTACTTC. Translating gives CASSLEVAGEQYF. The whole variable domain, filled in from reference TRBV13 and TRBJ2-7, reads AAGVIQSPRHLIKEKRETATLKCYPIPRHDTVYWYQQGPGQDPQFLISFYEKMQSDKGSIPDRFSAQQFSDYHSELNMSSLELGDSALYFCASSLEVAGEQYFGPGTRLTVT.

The gene calls are TRBV5-1 and TRBJ2-7; 8 bases line up with TRBD2. With 4 bases clipped from V and 5 bases from J, the junction kept 17 bases outside the gene matches. Germline-derived CDR1 and CDR2 are SGHRS and YFSETQ. This CDR3 spans 17 amino acids. CDR3 nucleotides: TGCGCCAGCAGCATACACTTTCGGGGGGGCGTATCAAACGAGCAGTACTTC. Its protein is CASSIHFRGGVSNEQYF.

DNA for the CDR3: TGTGCCAGCAGTGATCGAGCTTCGGGACAGGGGGCTAATGAGCAGTTCTTC. It codes for CASSDRASGQGANEQFF. The rearrangement uses TRBV25-1 and TRBJ2-1; the match to TRBD1 covers 12 bases. CDR1 and CDR2 from the germline V gene are MGHDK and SYGVNS. Trimming cost V 3 bases and J 7 bases; bases outside gene matches: 10. The CDR3 is made up of 17 amino acids.

This clonotype was recorded a few times. The chain is built from TRBV6-2 or TRBV6-3 and TRBJ2-3; TRBD2 matches at 10 bases. The length of the CDR3 is 14 residues. The germline gives CDR1 MNHEY, CDR2 SVGEGT. V lost 6 bases to trimming and J lost 4 bases; unmatched junction nucleotides: 4. CDR3 in DNA: TGTGCCAGCAGCCATGGACTAGCGGCAGATACGCAGTATTTT. It encodes CASSHGLAADTQYF.

In its sample, this clonotype was seen many times. The junction does not match germline at one end; this may be a read error. This chain joins TRBV20-1 and TRBJ2-7, with 7 bases fitting TRBD1. The CDR3 length is 13 residues. Germline CDR1 reads DFQATT; CDR2 reads SNEGSKA (reference sequence). The CDR3 nucleotides are TGCAGTGCTGGAGAGGGGACAGCCTACGAGCAGTACTTC. Protein product: CSAGEGTAYEQYF.

V and J are TRBV12-2 and TRBJ2-6; no check of the table's D call, TRBD1, against the DNA was made. TRBV12-2 represents a pseudogene. This CDR3 spans 21 amino acids. The CDR3 spells CASRSFGAQGGPRSGANVLTF. CDR3 coding DNA: TGTGCAAGTCGCTCCTTCGGGGCACAGGGGGGCCCCCGCTCTGGGGCCAACGTCCTGACTTTC.

This clonotype has just a few counts. The chain is built from TRBV29-1 and TRBJ2-7; TRBD1 matches at 8 bases. CDR1 is SQVTM and CDR2 is ANQGSEA in the germline V gene. The CDR3 totals 13 residues. The ends lost 6 bases at V and 2 bases at J; junction bases unmatched: 6. The DNA for the CDR3 is TGCAGCGTGCTGACAGGGGCCCCCTACGAGCAGTACTTC. Amino acid sequence: CSVLTGAPYEQYF.

The chain uses TRBV4-3 and TRBJ1-2, with D unclear. The CDR3 sequence is 15 residues long. V lost 0 bases to trimming and J lost 0 bases, with 8 bases between them. Germline-derived CDR1 and CDR2 are LGHNA and YSLEER. CDR3 protein: CASSQDGYTNYGYTF. DNA of the CDR3: TGCGCCAGCAGCCAAGATGGGTATACTAACTATGGCTACACCTTC.

This sequence joins TRBV24-1 and TRBJ2-7; 7 bases align to TRBD1. V lost 5 bases to trimming and J lost 3 bases; unmatched junction nucleotides: 9. The CDR3 covers 15 residues. The germline V gene encodes CDR1 KGHDR and CDR2 SFDVKD. The CDR3 coding sequence is TGTGCCACCAGTGGACTGACAGGGATAAGCTACGAGCAGTACTTC. This gives the protein CATSGLTGISYEQYF.

Comments on this clonotype: The junction and the germline gene differ at one end; a read error may be behind it. The chain is built from TRBV5-6 and TRBJ2-7; either TRBD1 or TRBD2 may supply D (6 bases each). The CDR3 spans 16 residues. Germline V gene sequence: CDR1 SGHDT, CDR2 YYEEEE. This chain's CDR3 is CASSAARGLVSYDQYF. For the CDR3, the DNA is TGTGCCAGCAGCGCCGCCAGGGGACTTGTATCCTACGACCAGTACTTC.

The V and J genes are TRBV4-2 and TRBJ2-1; no firm D call. Between the trimmed V and J ends, which lost 1 base and 0 bases, there was a span of 13 bases. The germline CDR1 and CDR2 sequences are LGHNA and YNFKEQ. The length of the CDR3 is 17 residues. The DNA of the CDR3 is TGTGCCAGCAGCCAAGGGGGTAGCCGAAGCTCCTACAATGAGCAGTTCTTC. Protein product: CASSQGGSRSSYNEQFF.

In this sample, this clonotype turned up a few times. The rearrangement uses TRBV6-1 and TRBJ2-1; 7 bases fit TRBD2. This CDR3 contains 14 residues. V shed 6 bases, J shed 3 bases, and the junction held 5 bases outside the gene matches. The germline CDR1 and CDR2 sequences are MNHNS and SASEGT. CDR3 nucleotides: TGTGCCAGCAGCTCGGCGGGAGTCTACAATGAGCAGTTCTTC. Protein product: CASSSAGVYNEQFF.

The J gene is TRBJ1-2, the V gene TRBV3-1, with no clear D. This CDR3 spans 14 amino acids. CDR1 is LGHDT, CDR2 YNNKEL, per germline (reference sequence). Trimming pared 4 bases from V and 7 bases from J, leaving 16 bases between. The CDR3 DNA sequence: TGTGCCAGCAGCCCTACGGACTTCGGCGGTGGCTACACCTTC. Translating it yields CASSPTDFGGGYTF. Full variable domain (remainder filled in from reference TRBV3-1 and TRBJ1-2): DTAVSQTPKYLVTQMGNDKSIKCEQNLGHDTMYWYKQDSKKFLKIMFSYNNKELIINETVPNRFSPKSPDKAHLNLHINSLELGDSAVYFCASSPTDFGGGYTFGSGTRLTVV.

The genes are TRBV20-1 and TRBJ1-2; D is perhaps TRBD1 (6 bases). CDR1 DFQATT and CDR2 SNEGSKA come from the germline V gene (reference sequence). CDR3 length equals 12 residues. Trimming shortened V by 5 bases and J by 4 bases, and 11 bases separated the two germline ends. CDR3 protein: CSAPGDSYGYTF. DNA for the CDR3: TGCAGTGCTCCAGGGGATAGCTATGGCTACACCTTC.

This clonotype was observed a few times. The chain couples TRBV6-2 or TRBV6-3 to TRBJ2-7; perhaps TRBD1 as D (6 bases). Germline V gene sequence: CDR1 MNHEY, CDR2 SVGEGT. The CDR3 sequence is 14 residues long. The germline V and J ends were trimmed by 5 bases and 6 bases, with 17 bases remaining between them. The CDR3: CASSRDGSRGEQYF. The CDR3 DNA follows: TGTGCCAGCAGTCGGGATGGCAGCAGGGGCGAGCAGTACTTC.

As regards this clonotype: A junction boundary mismatches the germline segment, possibly from a read error. The chain couples TRBV29-1 to TRBJ2-7; maybe TRBD1 (6 bases). The germline V gene encodes CDR1 SQVTM and CDR2 ANQGSEA. The CDR3 extends over 13 amino acids. The CDR3 loop reads CSVRMTGAYKQYF. The CDR3 DNA follows: TGCAGCGTCCGTATGACAGGAGCCTACAAGCAGTACTTC.

There are a few counts of this clonotype. The V call is TRBV7-9, the J call TRBJ2-1; D is undetermined. Trimming shortened V by 2 bases and J by 5 bases, and 16 bases separated the two germline ends. The V gene's germline CDR1 is SEHNR and CDR2 FQNEAQ (reference sequence). There are 16 residues in the CDR3. DNA of the CDR3: TGTGCCAGCAGCTTAAGGGCGAGTAAGGATAACAATGAGCAGTTCTTC. It translates to CASSLRASKDNNEQFF.

The V and J genes are TRBV24-1 and TRBJ1-5, with 9 nucleotides matching TRBD1. The CDR3 covers 12 residues. The junction had 8 bases not matched to a gene; V was cut back by 6 bases and J by 15 bases. CDR1 is KGHDR, CDR2 SFDVKD, per germline. The CDR3 region has the DNA TGTGCCACCAGTCCTGGGACAGGGAGTTTGCATTTT. Its protein product is CATSPGTGSLHF.

This clonotype was seen a few times. V is TRBV4-2 and J is TRBJ2-1, with TRBD1 matching 8 bases. The junction had 8 bases not matched to a gene; V was cut back by 1 base and J by 6 bases. Looked up from germline, CDR1 is LGHNA and CDR2 is YNFKEQ. The CDR3 totals 16 residues. The CDR3 spells CASSQGVEQGGNEQFF. The CDR3 bases are TGTGCCAGCAGCCAAGGAGTAGAACAGGGGGGCAATGAGCAGTTCTTC.

V usage is TRBV6-1 and J usage is TRBJ1-6, with D possibly matching TRBD1 (6 bases). CDR1 and CDR2 (germline): MNHNS, SASEGT. This CDR3 is 15 amino acids long. Trimming pared 6 bases from V and 6 bases from J, leaving 15 bases between. This chain's CDR3 is CASRTFGGGNSPLHF. The CDR3 DNA sequence: TGTGCCAGCAGAACTTTCGGGGGCGGTAATTCACCCCTCCACTTT.

The sample holds a few counts of this clonotype. CDR3 nucleotide sequence: TGTGCCAGCAGCTTACTCGGGAGGACGGGCAATGAGCAGTTCTTC. Its protein is CASSLLGRTGNEQFF. V gene TRBV7-9 combines with J gene TRBJ2-1, with TRBD2 identical over 7 bases. Trimming removed 2 bases from V and 6 bases from J; junction bases left unmatched: 7. The CDR3 sequence is 15 residues long. CDR1 SEHNR and CDR2 FQNEAQ come from the germline V gene (reference sequence).

The J gene is TRBJ2-7, the V gene TRBV12-3 or TRBV12-4; 11 bases align to TRBD2. This CDR3 has 20 amino acids. With V trimmed by 4 bases and J by 5 bases, 22 bases remained unmatched. The DNA of the CDR3 is TGTGCCAGCAGTTCCATTCCTCTACTAGCGGGAGTTGAGAGGGCCCACGAGCAGTACTTC. This sequence encodes CASSSIPLLAGVERAHEQYF.